One sample yielded the 32 T cell receptor beta chains listed below, sequenced in a study of T cells after posttransplantation cyclophosphamide. Here immunoSEQ multiplex PCR was the method, and the copy in TCRdb shows in-frame clones only, minus some. Among some 47,000 clones listed, about 86% were seen once. Material: PBMCs. These receptors originate from a man younger than 40 with a blood cancer, CMV-positive, and with a related stem cell donor.

This clone has only a few counts. The chain joins TRBV2 to TRBJ2-1; D gene ambiguous. The CDR3 has 12 amino acids. V dropped 5 bases and J dropped 6 bases, with 8 bases sitting between them. From germline, CDR1 is SNHLY and CDR2 FYNNEI. CDR3 in DNA: TGTGCCAGCAGTTTTCTCCCCAATGAGCAGTTCTTC. This sequence encodes CASSFLPNEQFF.

The rearrangement uses TRBV7-2 and TRBJ2-7; 10 positions agree with TRBD1. CDR1 is SGHTA and CDR2 is FQGNSA in the germline V gene. This CDR3 contains 14 residues. V lost 8 bases and J lost 5; bases outside the gene matches: 9. In nucleotides, the CDR3 is TGTGCCAGCGCCATACGACAGGGGGCGGACGAGCAGTACTTC. This gives the protein CASAIRQGADEQYF.

The chain couples TRBV7-3 to TRBJ2-7, with a possible D match to TRBD1 (6 bases). The V gene lost 3 bases and the J gene lost 1 base, with 25 bases spanning the gap. The germline gives CDR1 SGHTA, CDR2 FQGTGA. The CDR3 has 19 residues. CDR3 residues: CASSLFSWLAGTGSYEQYF. The CDR3 coding sequence is TGTGCCAGCAGCTTGTTTTCCTGGTTGGCGGGCACAGGGTCCTACGAGCAGTACTTC.

The chain joins TRBV7-9 to TRBJ2-7; TRBD2 is a possible D gene (7 bases). The CDR3 sequence is 15 residues long. Deletions cut 1 base from V and 5 bases from J, with 15 bases between. From germline, CDR1 is SEHNR and CDR2 FQNEAQ (reference sequence). In DNA form, the CDR3 reads TGTGCCAGCAGCTTAGGGTGGGGGGGCGCGCACGAGCAGTACTTC. As protein: CASSLGWGGAHEQYF.

This rearrangement joins TRBV7-8 to TRBJ2-7; 8 bases are shared with TRBD1. This CDR3 is built from 16 residues. J gave up 2 bases and V 5 bases, and 11 bases lay outside the gene matches. Per the germline V gene, CDR1 is SGHVS and CDR2 is FQNEAQ. The DNA of the CDR3 is TGTGCCAGCAGCATAAACAGGGGGGCAACCGCCTACGAGCAGTACTTC. Protein product: CASSINRGATAYEQYF.

V usage is TRBV7-6 and J usage is TRBJ1-5; 8 nucleotides match TRBD1. The CDR3 length is 17 residues. Losses at the gene ends were 0 bases for V and 6 bases for J; bases not matched to a gene: 10. In germline, CDR1 is SGHVS, CDR2 FNYEAQ. The CDR3 DNA follows: TGTGCCAGCAGCTTAGCCGGGGGACAGGTCAGGGGTCAGCCCCAGCATTTT. It translates to CASSLAGGQVRGQPQHF.

As concerns this clone: Other DNA sequences in the sample encode the same CDR3. This sequence joins TRBV7-9 and TRBJ2-7; D possibly corresponds to TRBD2 (5 bases). CDR3 length: 13 amino acids. Germline CDR1 and CDR2: SEHNR and FQNEAQ (reference sequence). Deletions cut 2 bases from V and 2 bases from J, with 7 bases between. This CDR3 is CASSLSGTYEQYF. CDR3 sequence (DNA): TGTGCCAGCAGCTTATCGGGAACCTACGAGCAGTACTTC.

The chain uses TRBV13 and TRBJ2-3; 10 nucleotides match TRBD1. Germline CDR1 and CDR2: PRHDT and FYEKMQ (reference sequence). The CDR3 is 16 residues long. The junction had 8 bases not matched to a gene; V was cut back by 5 bases and J by 3 bases. In DNA form, the CDR3 reads TGTGCCAGCAGCCCCACCGGGACAGGGGAAACAGATACGCAGTATTTT. Its translation: CASSPTGTGETDTQYF.

The rearrangement uses TRBV11-2 and TRBJ2-5, with 11 bases that match TRBD2. This CDR3 has 13 amino acids. V was clipped by 5 bases and J by 4 bases; unmatched bases: 0. CDR1 and CDR2 (germline): SGHAT, FQNNGV. The CDR3 spells CASSGLAGETQYF. The CDR3 nucleotides are TGTGCCAGCAGCGGACTAGCGGGAGAGACCCAGTACTTC. Filled out from reference TRBV11-2 and TRBJ2-5, the complete variable domain reads EAGVAQSPRYKIIEKRQSVAFWCNPISGHATLYWYQQILGQGPKLLIQFQNNGVVDDSQLPKDRFSAERLKGVDSTLKIQPAKLEDSAVYLCASSGLAGETQYFGPGTRLLVL.

V usage is TRBV28 and J usage is TRBJ2-5; the D gene is possibly TRBD2 (5 bases). V lost 6 bases and J lost 5, with 19 bases in between. Germline assignment: CDR1 MDHEN and CDR2 SYDVKM. The CDR3 is 15 residues long. The CDR3 loop reads CASRYEDSRGETQYF. The CDR3 nucleotides read TGTGCCAGCAGATATGAGGACTCCCGAGGGGAGACCCAGTACTTC.

The V gene is TRBV6-5, the J gene TRBJ2-7; perhaps TRBD2 as D (6 bases). TRBJ2-1 matches the DNA end more closely, so the J call is doubtful. The CDR3 totals 15 residues. Looked up from germline, CDR1 is MNHEY and CDR2 is SVGAGI. The CDR3: CASNSGFSSYNEQFF. The CDR3 DNA follows: TGTGCCAGTAATAGCGGTTTCAGCTCCTACAATGAGCAGTTCTTC.

This chain uses TRBV13 with TRBJ2-3; D is ambiguous. The CDR3 loop spans 16 amino acids. Germline-derived CDR1 and CDR2 are PRHDT and FYEKMQ (reference sequence). V was cut by 0 bases and J by 2 bases, with 12 bases left in between. DNA for the CDR3: TGTGCCAGCAGCTTAGGGGTCTTCCAGATCACAGATACGCAGTATTTT. Amino acids: CASSLGVFQITDTQYF.

The rearrangement links TRBV11-3 to TRBJ2-7; 9 bases align to TRBD1. Germline loops: CDR1 SGHNT, CDR2 YENEEA. The CDR3 covers 15 residues. With 5 bases clipped from V and 4 bases from J, the junction kept 9 bases outside the gene matches. DNA of the CDR3: TGTGCCAGCAGCCCGAGACCGGGACAGGGATACGAGCAGTACTTC. Translation: CASSPRPGQGYEQYF.

This clone came up a few times. The chain combines TRBV4-2 with TRBJ2-7; no firm D call. This CDR3 comprises 13 residues. CDR1 and CDR2 from the germline V gene are LGHNA and YNFKEQ. The V and J ends lost 1 base and 5 bases respectively, with 9 bases between them. The CDR3 protein is CASSQGPEDEQYF. CDR3 DNA: TGTGCCAGCAGCCAAGGGCCCGAGGACGAGCAGTACTTC.

The chain joins TRBV7-6 to TRBJ2-1; 8 bases agree with TRBD2. CDR3 length: 15 residues. Germline V gene sequence: CDR1 SGHVS, CDR2 FNYEAQ. The trim removed 6 bases at V and 8 bases at J, leaving 12 bases unmatched. Here the CDR3 reads CASSSGTSSFHEQFF. For the CDR3, the DNA is TGTGCCAGCAGTTCTGGGACTAGTAGTTTCCATGAGCAGTTCTTC.

V and J are TRBV19 and TRBJ2-1; 14 bases match TRBD2. With V trimmed by 5 bases and J by 0 bases, 9 bases remained unmatched. CDR1 and CDR2 (germline): LNHDA, SQIVND (reference sequence). The CDR3 sequence is 19 residues long. The CDR3 DNA reads as TGTGCCAGTAGTTTATCCGGGACTAGCGGGGGCAGCTCCTACAATGAGCAGTTCTTC. It translates to CASSLSGTSGGSSYNEQFF.

This sequence joins TRBV4-1 and TRBJ2-1; 11 bases match TRBD2. In germline, CDR1 is MGHRA, CDR2 YSYEKL. The CDR3 has 16 amino acids. V dropped 0 bases and J dropped 4; count of bases not matched to a gene: 2. CDR3 nucleotide sequence: TGCGCCAGCAGCCAAGAGGGACTAGCGGAGTACAATGAGCAGTTCTTC. This gives the protein CASSQEGLAEYNEQFF.

There are a few counts of this clone. This chain connects TRBV28 to TRBJ1-2; D is unclear. Germline CDR1 MDHEN, CDR2 SYDVKM. Trimming cost V 5 bases and J 4 bases, with 17 bases left between them. This CDR3 contains 15 residues. In nucleotides, the CDR3 is TGTGCCAGCAGTGCCGCGGGAACACAGTTCTATGGCTACACCTTC. Translating it yields CASSAAGTQFYGYTF.

The sample holds a few counts of this clone. The chain recombines TRBV10-3 with TRBJ1-5; D call uncertain. Trimming took 3 bases from V and 6 from J, leaving 12 bases between them. CDR3 length: 14 residues. The germline V gene has CDR1 ENHRY and CDR2 SYGVKD. CDR3 residues: CAISEEGSGQPQHF. The CDR3 DNA sequence: TGTGCCATCAGTGAAGAAGGGAGCGGTCAGCCCCAGCATTTT.

This chain connects TRBV30 to TRBJ2-4; no reliable D call. Trimming shortened V by 5 bases and J by 0 bases, and 8 bases separated the two germline ends. Germline V CDR1 and CDR2: GTSNPN, SVGIG (reference sequence). The CDR3 consists of 13 residues. Written as DNA, the CDR3 is TGTGCCTGGGGGCTTGGAGCCAAAAACATTCAGTACTTC. This codes for CAWGLGAKNIQYF.

The chain uses TRBV7-2 and TRBJ2-3, with D possibly being TRBD2 (6 bases). V was cut by 5 bases and J by 0 bases, with 9 bases left in between. This CDR3 comprises 14 residues. In germline, CDR1 is SGHTA, CDR2 FQGNSA. This CDR3 reads CASSVLASTDTQYF. In nucleotides, the CDR3 is TGTGCCAGCAGCGTACTAGCTAGCACAGATACGCAGTATTTT.

The chain uses TRBV11-2 and TRBJ2-5; 10 nucleotides align to TRBD2. Per germline, CDR1 SGHAT and CDR2 FQNNGV. V lost 2 bases, J lost 2 bases, and 5 bases stayed unmatched. This CDR3 has 16 amino acids. CDR3 in DNA: TGTGCCAGCAGCTTAAGACTAGCGGGCCTACAAGAGACCCAGTACTTC. Translation: CASSLRLAGLQETQYF. Variable domain in full (rest from reference TRBV11-2 and TRBJ2-5): EAGVAQSPRYKIIEKRQSVAFWCNPISGHATLYWYQQILGQGPKLLIQFQNNGVVDDSQLPKDRFSAERLKGVDSTLKIQPAKLEDSAVYLCASSLRLAGLQETQYFGPGTRLLVL.

This clone has just one count. The V gene is TRBV30, the J gene TRBJ2-1; D may be TRBD2 (6 bases). The CDR3 contains 13 residues. The V and J ends lost 0 bases and 15 bases respectively, with 18 bases between them. Germline-derived CDR1 and CDR2 are GTSNPN and SVGIG (reference sequence). CDR3 residues: CAWSVTVAGRTFF. CDR3 sequence (DNA): TGTGCCTGGAGTGTAACTGTGGCGGGACGGACGTTCTTC.

This chain links TRBV7-8 with TRBJ1-2; D not certain. The germline gives CDR1 SGHVS, CDR2 FQNEAQ. The CDR3 is 13 amino acids. The V and J ends lost 1 base and 7 bases respectively, with 10 bases between them. DNA of the CDR3: TGTGCCAGCAGCTTAGTAACCAGAGGTGGCTACACCTTC. This sequence encodes CASSLVTRGGYTF.

The gene calls are TRBV9 and TRBJ1-1; 7 bases fit TRBD1. The CDR3 contains 15 residues. Germline assignment: CDR1 SGDLS and CDR2 YYNGEE. With 0 bases clipped from V and 4 bases from J, the junction kept 6 bases outside the gene matches. DNA for the CDR3: TGTGCCAGCAGCGTAGAAAGGAGGGGGCCCACTGAAGCTTTCTTT. Translated: CASSVERRGPTEAFF.

The chain uses TRBV12-5 and TRBJ2-7, with a weak D call TRBD1 (6 bases). The CDR3 contains 16 residues. Germline CDR1 is LGHNT and CDR2 is FRNRAP. Trimming pared 3 bases from V and 6 bases from J, leaving 21 bases between. CDR3 sequence: CASGFSLSLRGFEQYF. The CDR3 bases are TGTGCTAGTGGTTTCAGCCTCAGCCTCAGGGGTTTCGAGCAGTACTTC.

This sequence joins TRBV27 and TRBJ2-1; TRBD1 agrees at 8 bases. CDR3 length: 16 residues. The germline CDR1 and CDR2 sequences are MNHEY and SMNVEV (reference sequence). The V gene end was trimmed by 5 bases and the J gene end by 4 bases; junction bases not matched to a gene: 10. CDR3: CASSGDRHIFYNEQFF. CDR3 nucleotide sequence: TGTGCCAGCAGTGGGGACAGGCATATTTTTTACAATGAGCAGTTCTTC.

The gene calls are TRBV19 and TRBJ1-3; D possibly corresponds to TRBD1 (5 bases). The CDR3 spans 12 residues. V lost 3 bases and J 7 bases, leaving 7 bases between the germline ends. Germline V gene lookup returns CDR1 LNHDA and CDR2 SQIVND (reference sequence). CDR3 in DNA: TGTGCCAGTAGTATGGGGCCCAACACCATATATTTT. This encodes CASSMGPNTIYF.

This chain connects TRBV5-5 to TRBJ1-2; the D gene is possibly TRBD1 (5 bases). V was cut by 4 bases and J by 8 bases, with 15 bases left in between. This CDR3 contains 13 residues. The germline CDR1 and CDR2 sequences are SGHKS and YYEKEE (reference sequence). The CDR3 coding sequence is TGTGCCAGCAGCCCAGGGTCGCTGTGGGGCTACACCTTC. This sequence encodes CASSPGSLWGYTF.

This chain uses TRBV6-5 with TRBJ2-2; 7 bases map to TRBD1. This CDR3 is built from 15 residues. Germline assignment: CDR1 MNHEY and CDR2 SVGAGI. V shed 2 bases and J 2 bases; nucleotides not matched to a gene: 2. CDR3 coding DNA: TGTGCCAGCAGTTACCGGGACAGCAACACCGGGGAGCTGTTTTTT. As protein: CASSYRDSNTGELFF.

The chain employs TRBV7-2 and TRBJ2-3, with a tentative D call TRBD1 (5 bases). This CDR3 is built from 15 residues. Germline V gene sequence: CDR1 SGHTA, CDR2 FQGNSA. Trimming pared 2 bases from V and 0 bases from J, leaving 9 bases between. The CDR3 sequence: CASSLHRRSTDTQYF. DNA for the CDR3: TGTGCCAGCAGCTTACACAGGAGAAGCACAGATACGCAGTATTTT.

The chain is built from TRBV9 and TRBJ2-7, with D possibly matching TRBD2 (5 bases). V lost 0 bases and J 0 bases, leaving 10 bases between the germline ends. Per the germline V gene, CDR1 is SGDLS and CDR2 is YYNGEE. The CDR3 contains 15 residues. The CDR3 DNA follows: TGTGCCAGCAGCGTAGACGGGATTTACTCCTACGAGCAGTACTTC. It codes for CASSVDGIYSYEQYF.